Listed below are T cell receptor beta chains from one sample, sequenced in a study of T-cell reconstitution after alpha-beta-depleted transplantation in children. TCRdb re-called the PCR reads through MiXCR, storing one row per CDR3 protein. Here the sample spans some 450,000 distinct CDR3 sequences, roughly 44% being singletons. Here the sequenced sample was PBMCs, taken before TCRalphabeta/CD19-depleted stem cell transplant. All receptors derive from a girl aged 2-10 years with aplastic anemia, due to receive a stem cell transplant. Both conserved end residues are part of each CDR3. The D gene is left open where the match is weak. Clone size is stated in some rows and not others, as once, few, many or a class when expanded.

TGTGCCAGCAGCGCGAGACAGGGGGGCAATGAGCAGTTCTTC	CASSARQGGNEQFF	TRBV9	TRBJ2-1	few	TRBD1
TGCAGTGCTAGAGTTAGCGGGAGGGCCTGGGGCGAGCAGTACTTC	CSARVSGRAWGEQYF	TRBV20-1	TRBJ2-7	-	TRBD2
TGTGCCAGCAGCCTCGGACAGCGTAATCAGCCCCAGCATTTT	CASSLGQRNQPQHF	TRBV5-6	TRBJ1-5	-	-
TGTGCCAGCAGCACAAGACAGGGTTGGGGTTACGAGCAGTACTTC	CASSTRQGWGYEQYF	TRBV28	TRBJ2-7	once	TRBD1
TGTGCCAGCAGACCAGACGGGCGGGCTGAAGCTTTCTTT	CASRPDGRAEAFF	TRBV7-9	TRBJ1-1	many	-
TGTGCCACCAGCAGCGAATCTAGCGGGAGTTTGGGCTACGAGCAGTACTTC	CATSSESSGSLGYEQYF	TRBV15	TRBJ2-7	-	TRBD2
TGTGCCAGCAGCTTAGTTTCGGATTGGGGCCTGGGTCAGCCCCAGCATTTT	CASSLVSDWGLGQPQHF	TRBV7-8	TRBJ1-5	-	-
TGTGCCAGCTTCTGGGGAGGTCCCGCCATTGCTCGACCGAACACTGAAGCTTTCTTT	CASFWGGPAIARPNTEAFF	TRBV5-6	TRBJ1-1	-	-
TGTGCCAGCAGCTTAGCTGGGGCTAATCAGCCCCAGCATTTT	CASSLAGANQPQHF	TRBV7-6	TRBJ1-5	-	-
TGTGCCAGCAGTGACCGGGGCCGTTACAATGAGCAGTTCTTC	CASSDRGRYNEQFF	TRBV6-1	TRBJ2-1	-	-
TGCAGTGCTAGAGCGGCGGGAGGCACCGGGGAGCTGTTTTTT	CSARAAGGTGELFF	TRBV20-1	TRBJ2-2	-	TRBD2
TGTGCCAGCAGCTTAGCCCTAGCCCATAATTCACCCCTCCACTTT	CASSLALAHNSPLHF	TRBV11-2	TRBJ1-6	-	-
TGTGCCAGCAGCTTAAGACAGCCACTGGCCGGGGAGCTGTTTTTT	CASSLRQPLAGELFF	TRBV7-9	TRBJ2-2	-	-
TGCAGCGTTTCCTTCAGGGGATTAGAGGTTTGGGACTATGGCTACACCTTC	CSVSFRGLEVWDYGYTF	TRBV29-1	TRBJ1-2	many	-
TGTGCCACCAGCAGCACGGGACAGGGGACAGATACGCAGTATTTT	CATSSTGQGTDTQYF	TRBV15	TRBJ2-3	few	TRBD1
TGTGCCAGCAGCCGCCTCGGTAGTATGACAGAAAAACTGTTTTTT	CASSRLGSMTEKLFF	TRBV13	TRBJ1-4	few	-
TGCAGTGCTAGGGCGGTGATAGTCTACAATGAGCAGTTCTTC	CSARAVIVYNEQFF	TRBV20-1	TRBJ2-1	few	-
TGTGCCAGCCAAAGGGAGGGGGACGAGACCCAGTACTTC	CASQREGDETQYF	TRBV27	TRBJ2-5	many	-
TGCGCCAGCAGCCAAGATTTTGTTCCCGGGGAGCTGTTTTTT	CASSQDFVPGELFF	TRBV4-1	TRBJ2-2	-	-
TGTGCCAGCGGCGGGGTTTTTTACAATGAGCAGTTCTTC	CASGGVFYNEQFF	TRBV2	TRBJ2-1	-	-
TGTGCCAGCTCACCATCGGGGACGCTCACCGGGGAGCTGTTTTTT	CASSPSGTLTGELFF	TRBV18	TRBJ2-2	-	-
TGTGCCAGCAGTAAGCTAGATACGCAGTATTTT	CASSKLDTQYF	TRBV12-3/TRBV12-4	TRBJ2-3	-	-
TGTGCCAGCAGCGTAAGCCTAGCGGGGGATAATGAGCAGTTCTTC	CASSVSLAGDNEQFF	TRBV7-3	TRBJ2-1	many	TRBD2
TGCGCCAGCAGCTTGGGGTCAGGGAACACCTACGAGCAGTACTTC	CASSLGSGNTYEQYF	TRBV5-1	TRBJ2-7	-	-
TGTGCCAGCAGTTCCACGGGACCCGCGCACGAGCAGTACTTC	CASSSTGPAHEQYF	TRBV6-5	TRBJ2-7	few	-
TGTGCCAGCTCAAGGTGGTCTGGGGCCAACGTCCTGACTTTC	CASSRWSGANVLTF	TRBV9	TRBJ2-6	-	-
TGTGCCAGCAGTGATCCCTCAAATGAGCAGTTCTTC	CASSDPSNEQFF	TRBV2	TRBJ2-1	many	-
TGTGCCAGCAGCTTTGCACGTAATGAAAAACTGTTTTTT	CASSFARNEKLFF	TRBV11-2	TRBJ1-4	few	-
TGCGCCAGCAGCCGGGCCAGCAGTGGTGAGCAGTTCTTC	CASSRASSGEQFF	TRBV5-1	TRBJ2-1	-	-
TGTGCCAGCAGTTTACGCCACGAGGGCAGTAGTACGCAGTATTTT	CASSLRHEGSSTQYF	TRBV12-3/TRBV12-4	TRBJ2-3	-	-
TGTGCCAGCAGCCTCCAGGACAGGGGGCGTTTTATAGGAAACACCATATATTTT	CASSLQDRGRFIGNTIYF	TRBV3-1	TRBJ1-3	few	TRBD1
TGTGCCAGCAGCTCGCGAAACGCTAGAGGGGAGACCCAGTACTTC	CASSSRNARGETQYF	TRBV7-3	TRBJ2-5	-	-
TGTGCCAGCAGCCAAGTCGGGGGAGGGGCCTACGAGCAGTACTTC	CASSQVGGGAYEQYF	TRBV14	TRBJ2-7	few	TRBD2
TGTGCCAGCAGTCTCGGGACAGCAACTAATGAAAAACTGTTTTTT	CASSLGTATNEKLFF	TRBV28	TRBJ1-4	many	TRBD1
TGTGCCAGCAGTTACCCTATCACCGGGACAGCATACTACGAGCAGTACTTC	CASSYPITGTAYYEQYF	TRBV6-2/TRBV6-3	TRBJ2-7	few	TRBD1
TGTGCCAGCAGCTATGGACAGGCGGGTGGAAACACCATATATTTT	CASSYGQAGGNTIYF	TRBV7-2	TRBJ1-3	few	TRBD1
TGTGCCAGCACTCGACAGGGGGCTAATCAGCCCCAGCATTTT	CASTRQGANQPQHF	TRBV12-3/TRBV12-4	TRBJ1-5	-	TRBD1
TGTGCCAGCAGTTTCGAACGGTGGGACGAGCAGTACTTC	CASSFERWDEQYF	TRBV12-3/TRBV12-4	TRBJ2-7	-	-
TGTGCCAGCAGCGTAGCTTGGACACGGACCTATGGCTACACCTTC	CASSVAWTRTYGYTF	TRBV9	TRBJ1-2	-	-
TGTGCCGGCCGGGGACTAGCGGACACCGGGGAGCTGTTTTTT	CAGRGLADTGELFF	TRBV6-2/TRBV6-3	TRBJ2-2	-	TRBD2
TGCAGTGCTAGAGATTTCAAGAACACCGGGGAGCTGTTTTTT	CSARDFKNTGELFF	TRBV20-1	TRBJ2-2	-	-
TGTGCCAGCAGTTTAACGGGATCCTGGGGGGATGAGCAGTTCTTC	CASSLTGSWGDEQFF	TRBV12-3/TRBV12-4	TRBJ2-1	few	-
TGCAGCGTTTGGGGGACAGGGCCGCTCACAGATACGCAGTATTTT	CSVWGTGPLTDTQYF	TRBV29-1	TRBJ2-3	-	TRBD1
TGCAGTGCCCCAGTCGGACTAGCGGGAGTCAGTGAGCAGTTCTTC	CSAPVGLAGVSEQFF	TRBV20-1	TRBJ2-1	-	TRBD2
TGTGCCAGCAGCCCCAGGGTCTTTAGCACAGATACGCAGTATTTT	CASSPRVFSTDTQYF	TRBV11-2	TRBJ2-3	-	-
TGTGCCAGCAGCCGCCCTGACGGTTACACAGATACGCAGTATTTT	CASSRPDGYTDTQYF	TRBV3-1	TRBJ2-3	-	-
TGTGCCAGCAGTCACTTAGACGGGAGGCAGCGCAATGAGCAGTTCTTC	CASSHLDGRQRNEQFF	TRBV6-5	TRBJ2-1	many	TRBD2
TGTGCCAGCAGCTTAGACGGCGCTAGCGGGAGGGCCGAAGATACGCAGTATTTT	CASSLDGASGRAEDTQYF	TRBV11-2	TRBJ2-3	many	TRBD2
TGTGCCAGCAGGATAGCGGGAAGCACAGATACGCAGTATTTT	CASRIAGSTDTQYF	TRBV12-3/TRBV12-4	TRBJ2-3	many	TRBD2
TGCAGTGCTCAATGGGTGCGGGGCTACAATGAGCAGTTCTTC	CSAQWVRGYNEQFF	TRBV20-1	TRBJ2-1	-	-
TGCGCCAGCAGCTTGAGTCGGACAGGGAGCACAGATACGCTGTATTTT	CASSLSRTGSTDTLYF	TRBV5-1	TRBJ2-3	-	TRBD1
TGCGCCAGCAGCCAGACTTCCAGGACAGGGGGCTACGAGCAGTACTTC	CASSQTSRTGGYEQYF	TRBV4-1	TRBJ2-7	-	TRBD1
TGTGCCAGCAGCCCCCAGGGCGCGACTGGCTACGAGCAGTACTTC	CASSPQGATGYEQYF	TRBV7-9	TRBJ2-7	-	-
TGCAGTGCCGGGGTACGGGACAGCTACGAGCAGTACTTC	CSAGVRDSYEQYF	TRBV20-1	TRBJ2-7	-	TRBD1
TGCAGCGGGCGGGGAGAACTAGCGGGGGGATCTAGCACAGATACGCAGTATTTT	CSGRGELAGGSSTDTQYF	TRBV29-1	TRBJ2-3	few	TRBD2
TGTGCCAGCAGCTTGGACAGGGGGCGAAACACTGAAGCTTTCTTT	CASSLDRGRNTEAFF	TRBV7-2	TRBJ1-1	-	TRBD1